One sample yielded the 20 T cell receptor beta chains listed below, sequenced in a study of blood T cell repertoires in COVID-19. The method was immunoSEQ multiplex PCR; TCRdb's version includes in-frame clones alone and lacks a portion of them. The sample has about 62,000 clones, approximately 82% seen once. Input material: peripheral blood. The receptors stem from a human donor in a cohort sampled during active COVID-19.

J is TRBJ2-3 and V is TRBV3-1 (or the pseudogene TRBV3-2); 8 nucleotides line up with TRBD2. The CDR3 spans 17 residues. V gave up 4 bases and J gave up 4 bases; unmatched junction bases: 13. Per germline, CDR1 LGHDT and CDR2 YNNKEL (reference sequence). CDR3 nucleotides: TGTGCCAGCAGCCTTACAGCCGGGACTAGAGGCTCAGATACGCAGTATTTT. Translation gives CASSLTAGTRGSDTQYF.

The chain carries TRBV7-6 and TRBJ2-7, with a possible D match to TRBD1 (6 bases). The germline V and J ends were trimmed by 1 base and 2 bases, with 9 bases remaining between them. Germline V CDR1 and CDR2: SGHVS, FNYEAQ. There are 14 residues in the CDR3. The CDR3, as DNA: TGTGCCAGCAGCTTAGAGGCAGGGGCCTACGAGCAGTACTTC. Translating it yields CASSLEAGAYEQYF.

This chain joins TRBV18 and TRBJ2-7, with unresolved D. The CDR3 runs to 14 residues. V dropped 2 bases and J dropped 0 bases, with 8 bases sitting between them. Germline-derived CDR1 and CDR2 are KGHSH and LQKENI. The DNA for the CDR3 is TGTGCCAGCTCACCAACCCAGTACTCCTACGAGCAGTACTTC. It specifies CASSPTQYSYEQYF. Full variable domain (outside the CDR3, taken from reference TRBV18 and TRBJ2-7): NAGVMQNPRHLVRRRGQEARLRCSPMKGHSHVYWYRQLPEEGLKFMVYLQKENIIDESGMPKERFSAEFPKEGPSILRIQQVVRGDSAAYFCASSPTQYSYEQYFGPGTRLTVT.

This clone was found a few times. This chain connects TRBV25-1 to TRBJ1-6; D perhaps matches TRBD1 (5 bases). The germline CDR1 and CDR2 sequences are MGHDK and SYGVNS. The CDR3 consists of 13 residues. The V end was cut by 8 bases, the J end by 9 bases, with 14 bases between. As DNA, the CDR3 is TGTGCCAGCGGGGCGCGTTACGGTTCACCCCTCCACTTT. Amino acids: CASGARYGSPLHF.

This clone was counted once. This sequence joins TRBV24-1 and TRBJ2-1; D may be TRBD2 (7 bases). This CDR3 has 15 residues. Germline V gene sequence: CDR1 KGHDR, CDR2 SFDVKD. Trimming pared 4 bases from V and 7 bases from J, leaving 16 bases between. Here the CDR3 DNA reads TGTGCCACCAGTGACCCTAGGGGGGGCAGGAATGAGCAGTTCTTC. Translation gives CATSDPRGGRNEQFF.

The chain links TRBV5-1 to TRBJ1-3, with a tentative D call TRBD1 (5 bases). Germline CDR1 and CDR2: SGHRS and YFSETQ. CDR3 length: 15 residues. Trimming left V 4 bases short and J 3 bases short, with 14 bases between. In DNA, the CDR3 is TGCGCCAGCAGCGTTTCTCAGGGTGGTGGAAACACCATATATTTT. It codes for CASSVSQGGGNTIYF.

This chain links TRBV18 with TRBJ2-5; D unresolved. Trimming took off 3 bases at V and 2 bases at J, with 4 bases between the two ends. The germline V gene has CDR1 KGHSH and CDR2 LQKENI. The CDR3 length is 12 residues. The CDR3 spells CASSPGQETQYF. The DNA for the CDR3 is TGTGCCAGCTCACCCGGGCAAGAGACCCAGTACTTC.

The chain carries TRBV10-3 and TRBJ2-1, with 10 bases matching TRBD1. CDR3 length equals 15 residues. The germline V gene has CDR1 ENHRY and CDR2 SYGVKD. V was clipped by 6 bases and J by 6 bases; unmatched bases: 8. DNA for the CDR3: TGTGCCATCAGGACCGGGACAGGGGACCTCAATGAGCAGTTCTTC. As protein: CAIRTGTGDLNEQFF.

This chain uses TRBV7-9 with TRBJ1-5, with D possibly TRBD1 on 6 matching bases. Trimming stripped 1 base from V and 9 bases from J, with 16 bases between. Germline loops: CDR1 SEHNR, CDR2 FQNEAQ (reference sequence). This CDR3 is built from 15 residues. CDR3 nucleotides: TGTGCCAGCAGCTTAGGGGGGCCTGACACACGGCCCCAGCATTTT. Amino acid sequence: CASSLGGPDTRPQHF.

The chain joins TRBV5-6 to TRBJ1-1; the match to TRBD1 covers 7 bases. The germline V gene encodes CDR1 SGHDT and CDR2 YYEEEE. The CDR3 is made up of 17 amino acids. V shed 4 bases, J shed 4 bases, and the junction held 16 bases outside the gene matches. CDR3 sequence: CASSPWVRGRWGTEAFF. The CDR3 DNA reads as TGTGCCAGCAGCCCCTGGGTTAGGGGGCGATGGGGCACTGAAGCTTTCTTT.

The chain joins TRBV11-2 to TRBJ2-7, with D tentatively TRBD2 (5 bases). V shed 5 bases and J shed 2 bases, with 10 bases lying between them. Germline loops: CDR1 SGHAT, CDR2 FQNNGV. The length of the CDR3 is 13 residues. Written as DNA, the CDR3 is TGTGCCAGCAGCGCCGGGGTAGCCTACGAGCAGTACTTC. It is translated as CASSAGVAYEQYF.

The V call is TRBV6-1, the J call TRBJ2-3; 8 bases align to TRBD2. CDR1 and CDR2 from the germline V gene are MNHNS and SASEGT. V shed 2 bases, J shed 1 base, and the junction held 8 bases outside the gene matches. The CDR3 sequence is 17 residues long. CDR3 DNA: TGTGCCAGCAGTGAAAGGGCGGGGGGATATGGCACAGATACGCAGTATTTT. Its protein product is CASSERAGGYGTDTQYF.

The J gene is TRBJ1-4, the V gene TRBV6-6; 8 nucleotides match TRBD1. Losses at the gene ends were 1 base for V and 6 bases for J; bases not matched to a gene: 7. The CDR3 totals 16 residues. Germline CDR1 reads MNHNY; CDR2 reads SVGAGI (reference sequence). In nucleotides, the CDR3 is TGTGCCAGCAGTTACTACGGGGGACAGGACCATGAAAAACTGTTTTTT. It codes for CASSYYGGQDHEKLFF.

The chain links TRBV24-1 to TRBJ2-3, with D maybe TRBD2 (5 bases). Trimming left V 3 bases short and J 3 bases short, with 9 bases between. CDR3 length equals 14 residues. From germline, CDR1 is KGHDR and CDR2 SFDVKD. The CDR3 DNA reads TGTGCCACCAGTGATCCAAGGAGGACAGATACGCAGTATTTT. Its protein product is CATSDPRRTDTQYF.

The chain is built from TRBV23-1 and TRBJ1-2; D is perhaps TRBD1 (6 bases). TRBV23-1 qualifies as an ORF whose function is uncertain. V was shortened by 10 bases and J by 4 bases, with 13 bases between the two germline ends. The CDR3 runs 12 residues. The CDR3 sequence: CANQGWSYGYTF. The DNA for the CDR3 is TGCGCCAACCAGGGGTGGAGCTATGGCTACACCTTC.

The chain employs TRBV2 and TRBJ1-2; tentatively, D is TRBD1 (5 bases). Germline V gene lookup returns CDR1 SNHLY and CDR2 FYNNEI. V dropped 6 bases and J dropped 5 bases, with 10 bases sitting between them. This CDR3 contains 12 residues. DNA of the CDR3: TGTGCCAGCAGCACACAGGTATATGGCTACACCTTC. Its translation is CASSTQVYGYTF.

The rearrangement joins TRBV18 to TRBJ1-1; a weak D match, TRBD1 (5 bases). Germline-derived CDR1 and CDR2 are KGHSH and LQKENI. CDR3 length: 13 amino acids. V was trimmed by 5 bases and J by 1 base, leaving 8 bases between them. The CDR3 region has the DNA TGTGCCAGCTCAGCCGGACAGAACACTGAAGCTTTCTTT. Translated, it gives CASSAGQNTEAFF. The whole variable domain, remainder taken from reference TRBV18 and TRBJ1-1, is NAGVMQNPRHLVRRRGQEARLRCSPMKGHSHVYWYRQLPEEGLKFMVYLQKENIIDESGMPKERFSAEFPKEGPSILRIQQVVRGDSAAYFCASSAGQNTEAFFGQGTRLTVV.

The chain has TRBV7-3 and TRBJ2-2; D perhaps matches TRBD2 (5 bases). Looked up from germline, CDR1 is SGHTA and CDR2 is FQGTGA. The CDR3 runs to 16 residues. V was clipped by 3 bases and J by 0 bases, with 11 bases between them. The CDR3 bases are TGTGCCAGCAGCTTGAGGGCAGCGCCGAACACCGGGGAGCTGTTTTTT. This sequence encodes CASSLRAAPNTGELFF. Full variable domain (rest looked up from reference TRBV7-3 and TRBJ2-2): GAGVSQTPSNKVTEKGKYVELRCDPISGHTALYWYRQSLGQGPEFLIYFQGTGAADDSGLPNDRFFAVRPEGSVSTLKIQRTERGDSAVYLCASSLRAAPNTGELFFGEGSRLTVL.

In its sample, this clone was seen a few times. As DNA, the CDR3 is TGCAGCGTTGAAAGACTAGCGGGAGGGGACAATGAGCAGTTCTTC. Its translation is CSVERLAGGDNEQFF. This chain joins TRBV29-1 and TRBJ2-1; TRBD2 agrees at 14 bases. There are 15 residues in the CDR3. The ends lost 2 bases at V and 5 bases at J; junction bases unmatched: 2. Germline CDR1 SQVTM, CDR2 ANQGSEA.

The chain uses TRBV9 and TRBJ2-7, with TRBD1 matching 7 bases. The junction had 11 bases not matched to a gene; V was cut back by 4 bases and J by 4 bases. This CDR3 is built from 15 residues. Germline CDR1 SGDLS, CDR2 YYNGEE. The CDR3 bases are TGTGCCAGCAGCCCCCATGCGACAGGGTCTTACGAGCAGTACTTC. Amino acid sequence: CASSPHATGSYEQYF.